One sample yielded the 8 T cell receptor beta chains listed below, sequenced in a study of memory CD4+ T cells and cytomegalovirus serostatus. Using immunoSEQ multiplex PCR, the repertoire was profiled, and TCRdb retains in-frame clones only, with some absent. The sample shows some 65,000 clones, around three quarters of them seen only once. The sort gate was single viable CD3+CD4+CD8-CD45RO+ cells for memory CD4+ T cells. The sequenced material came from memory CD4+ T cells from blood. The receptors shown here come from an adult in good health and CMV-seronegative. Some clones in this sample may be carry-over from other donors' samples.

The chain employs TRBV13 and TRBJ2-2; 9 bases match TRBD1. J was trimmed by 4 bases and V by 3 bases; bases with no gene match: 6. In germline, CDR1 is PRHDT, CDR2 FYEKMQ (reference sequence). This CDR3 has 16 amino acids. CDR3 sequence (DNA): TGTGCCAGCAGCTTCCAACAGGGGGCGTCCACCGGGGAGCTGTTTTTT. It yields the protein CASSFQQGASTGELFF.

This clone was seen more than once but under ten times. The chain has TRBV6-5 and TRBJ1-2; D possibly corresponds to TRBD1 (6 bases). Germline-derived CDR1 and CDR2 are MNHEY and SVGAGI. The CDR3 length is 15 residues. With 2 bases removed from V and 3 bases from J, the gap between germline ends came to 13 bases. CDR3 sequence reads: CASSYDGGRDYGYTF. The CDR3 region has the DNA TGTGCCAGCAGTTACGATGGGGGGCGCGACTATGGCTACACCTTC.

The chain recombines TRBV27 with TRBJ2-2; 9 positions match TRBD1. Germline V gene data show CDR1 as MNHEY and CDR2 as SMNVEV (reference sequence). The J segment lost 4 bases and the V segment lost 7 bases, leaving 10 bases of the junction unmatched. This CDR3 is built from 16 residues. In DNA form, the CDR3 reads TGTGCCAGCACCTTATACAGGGGGCGCCCCACCGGGGAGCTGTTTTTT. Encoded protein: CASTLYRGRPTGELFF.

The DNA for the CDR3 is TGTGCCTGGAGTGTACTCGGGCGGACCAATGAGCAGTTCTTC. Translating gives CAWSVLGRTNEQFF. V gene TRBV30 combines with J gene TRBJ2-1; D is ambiguous. This CDR3 comprises 14 residues. CDR1 and CDR2 from the germline V gene are GTSNPN and SVGIG (reference sequence). The V end was cut by 0 bases, the J end by 6 bases, with 12 bases between.

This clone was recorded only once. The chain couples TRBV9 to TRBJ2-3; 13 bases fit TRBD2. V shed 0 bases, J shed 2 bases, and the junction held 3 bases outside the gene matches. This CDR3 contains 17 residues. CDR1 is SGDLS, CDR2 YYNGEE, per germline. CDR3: CASSVVGLAGTTDTQYF. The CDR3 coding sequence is TGTGCCAGCAGCGTAGTGGGACTAGCGGGGACCACAGATACGCAGTATTTT.

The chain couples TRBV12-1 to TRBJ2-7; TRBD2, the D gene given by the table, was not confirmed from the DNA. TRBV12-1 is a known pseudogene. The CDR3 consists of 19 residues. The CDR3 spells CASSHFAAGGRTPSYEQYF. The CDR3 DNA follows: TGTGCCAGCAGCCACTTTGCTGCCGGGGGGCGGACTCCTTCCTACGAGCAGTACTTC.

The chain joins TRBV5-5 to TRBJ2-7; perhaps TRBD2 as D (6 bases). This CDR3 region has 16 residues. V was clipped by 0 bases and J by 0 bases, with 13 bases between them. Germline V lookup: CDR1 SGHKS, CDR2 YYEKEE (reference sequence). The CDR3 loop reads CASSLDGGTASYEQYF. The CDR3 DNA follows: TGTGCCAGCAGCTTGGATGGGGGGACTGCCTCCTACGAGCAGTACTTC.

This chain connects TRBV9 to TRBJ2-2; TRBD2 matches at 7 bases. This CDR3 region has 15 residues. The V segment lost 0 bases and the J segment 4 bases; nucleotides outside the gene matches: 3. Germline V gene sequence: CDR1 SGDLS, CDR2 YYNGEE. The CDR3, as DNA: TGTGCCAGCAGCGTAGTGGGAGGGATCACCGGGGAGCTGTTTTTT. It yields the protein CASSVVGGITGELFF. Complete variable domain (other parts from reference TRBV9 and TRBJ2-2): DSGVTQTPKHLITATGQRVTLRCSPRSGDLSVYWYQQSLDQGLQFLIQYYNGEERAKGNILERFSAQQFPDLHSELNLSSLELGDSALYFCASSVVGGITGELFFGEGSRLTVL.